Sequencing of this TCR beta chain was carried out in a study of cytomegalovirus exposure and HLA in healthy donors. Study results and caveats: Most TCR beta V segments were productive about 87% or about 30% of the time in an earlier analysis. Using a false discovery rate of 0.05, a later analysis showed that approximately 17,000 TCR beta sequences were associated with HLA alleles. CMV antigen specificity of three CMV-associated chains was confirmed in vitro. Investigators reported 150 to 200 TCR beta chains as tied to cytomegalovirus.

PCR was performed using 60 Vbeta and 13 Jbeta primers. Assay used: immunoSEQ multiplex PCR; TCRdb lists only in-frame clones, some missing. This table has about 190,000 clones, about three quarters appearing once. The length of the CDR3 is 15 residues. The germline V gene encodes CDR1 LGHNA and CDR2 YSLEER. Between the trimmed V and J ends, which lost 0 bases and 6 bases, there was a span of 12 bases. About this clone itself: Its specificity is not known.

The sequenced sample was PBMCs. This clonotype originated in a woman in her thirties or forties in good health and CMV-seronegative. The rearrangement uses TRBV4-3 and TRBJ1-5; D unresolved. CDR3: CASSQERGNSQPQHF. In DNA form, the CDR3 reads TGCGCCAGCAGCCAAGAAAGAGGGAATAGTCAGCCCCAGCATTTT.